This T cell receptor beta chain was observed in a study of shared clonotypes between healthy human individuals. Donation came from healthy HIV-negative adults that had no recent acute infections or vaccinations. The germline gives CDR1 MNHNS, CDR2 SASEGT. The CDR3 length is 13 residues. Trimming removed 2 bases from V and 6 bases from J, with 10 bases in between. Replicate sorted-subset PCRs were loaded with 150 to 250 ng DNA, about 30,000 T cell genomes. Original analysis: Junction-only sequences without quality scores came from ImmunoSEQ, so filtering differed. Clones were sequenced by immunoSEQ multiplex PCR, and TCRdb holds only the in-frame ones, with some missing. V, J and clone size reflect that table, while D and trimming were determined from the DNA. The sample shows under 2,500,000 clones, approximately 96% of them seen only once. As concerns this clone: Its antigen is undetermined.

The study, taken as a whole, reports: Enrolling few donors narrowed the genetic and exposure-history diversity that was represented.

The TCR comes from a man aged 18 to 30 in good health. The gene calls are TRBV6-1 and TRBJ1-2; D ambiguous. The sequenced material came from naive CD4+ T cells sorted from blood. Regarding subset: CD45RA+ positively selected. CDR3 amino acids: CASSEQQAHGYTF. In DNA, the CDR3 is TGTGCCAGCAGTGAACAGCAGGCGCATGGCTACACCTTC.